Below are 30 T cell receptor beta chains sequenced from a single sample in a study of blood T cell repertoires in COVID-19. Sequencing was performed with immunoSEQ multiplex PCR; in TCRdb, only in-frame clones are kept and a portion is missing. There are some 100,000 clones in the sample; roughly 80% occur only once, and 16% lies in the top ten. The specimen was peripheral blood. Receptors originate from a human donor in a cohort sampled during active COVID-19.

The CDR3 DNA sequence: TGTGCCAGCTCCAGGGGGCGCCGGGGGACTGAAGCTTTCTTT. Translating it yields CASSRGRRGTEAFF. The V and J genes are TRBV3-1 (or the pseudogene TRBV3-2) and TRBJ1-1; 8 positions match TRBD1. After removal of 8 bases from V and 5 bases from J, the junction contained 10 bases not matched to a gene. Germline assignment: CDR1 LGHDT and CDR2 YNNKEL (reference sequence). The CDR3 length is 14 residues.

The CDR3 region is CASSEQWAGINQPQHF. CDR3 coding DNA: TGTGCCAGCAGTGAACAATGGGCAGGGATTAATCAGCCCCAGCATTTT. The chain couples TRBV2 to TRBJ1-5; a weak D match, TRBD1 (5 bases). The germline CDR1 and CDR2 sequences are SNHLY and FYNNEI. This CDR3 has 16 amino acids. V was pared by 2 bases and J by 4 bases, with 15 bases between.

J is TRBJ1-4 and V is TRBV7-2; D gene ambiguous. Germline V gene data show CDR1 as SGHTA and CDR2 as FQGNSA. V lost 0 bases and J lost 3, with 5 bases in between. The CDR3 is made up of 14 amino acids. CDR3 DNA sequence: TGTGCCAGCAGCTTAGCGGGCCCTAATGAAAAACTGTTTTTT. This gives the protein CASSLAGPNEKLFF.

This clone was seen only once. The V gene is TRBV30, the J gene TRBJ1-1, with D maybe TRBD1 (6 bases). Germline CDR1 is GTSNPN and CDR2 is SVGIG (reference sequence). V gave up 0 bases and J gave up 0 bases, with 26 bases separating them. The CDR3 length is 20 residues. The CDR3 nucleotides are TGTGCCTGGAGTGTACCGGCGGGGGCTGCCAGGAGGGTCATGAACACTGAAGCTTTCTTT. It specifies CAWSVPAGAARRVMNTEAFF.

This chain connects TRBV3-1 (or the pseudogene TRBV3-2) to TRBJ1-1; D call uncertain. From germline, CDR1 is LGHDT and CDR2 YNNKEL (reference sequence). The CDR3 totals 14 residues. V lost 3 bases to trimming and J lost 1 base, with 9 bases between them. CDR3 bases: TGTGCCAGCAGCCAGGGCCGGCAGAACACTGAAGCTTTCTTT. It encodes CASSQGRQNTEAFF.

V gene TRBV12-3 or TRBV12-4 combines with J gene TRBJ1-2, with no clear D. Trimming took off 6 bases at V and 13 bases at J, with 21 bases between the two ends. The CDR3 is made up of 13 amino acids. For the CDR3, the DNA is TGTGCCAGCAGAACTCCGGGATTCACCAGGACCACCTTC. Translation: CASRTPGFTRTTF.

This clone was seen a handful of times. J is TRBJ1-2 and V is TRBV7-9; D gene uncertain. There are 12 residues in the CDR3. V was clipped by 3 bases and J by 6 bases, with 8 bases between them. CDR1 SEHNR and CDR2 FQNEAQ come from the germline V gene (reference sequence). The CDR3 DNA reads TGTGCCAGCAGCTTCGAGCGCGATGGCTACACCTTC. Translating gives CASSFERDGYTF.

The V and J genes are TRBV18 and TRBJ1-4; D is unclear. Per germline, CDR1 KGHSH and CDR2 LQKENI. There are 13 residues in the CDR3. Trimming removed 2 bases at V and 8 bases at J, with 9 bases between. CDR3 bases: TGTGCCAGCTCACCAGAGGGCAGGGAAAAACTGTTTTTT. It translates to CASSPEGREKLFF.

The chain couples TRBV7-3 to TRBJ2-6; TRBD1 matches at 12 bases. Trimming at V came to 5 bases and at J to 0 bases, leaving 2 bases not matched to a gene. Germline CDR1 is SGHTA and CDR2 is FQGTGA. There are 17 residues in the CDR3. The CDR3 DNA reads TGTGCCAGCAGCGGGACAGGGGGCGACTCTGGGGCCAACGTCCTGACTTTC. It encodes CASSGTGGDSGANVLTF. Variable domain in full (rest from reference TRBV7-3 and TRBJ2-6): GAGVSQTPSNKVTEKGKYVELRCDPISGHTALYWYRQSLGQGPEFLIYFQGTGAADDSGLPNDRFFAVRPEGSVSTLKIQRTERGDSAVYLCASSGTGGDSGANVLTFGAGSRLTVL.

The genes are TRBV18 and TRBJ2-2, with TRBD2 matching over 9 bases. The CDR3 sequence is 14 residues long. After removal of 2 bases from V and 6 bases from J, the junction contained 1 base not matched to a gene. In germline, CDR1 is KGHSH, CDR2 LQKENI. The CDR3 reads CASSPERGAGELFF. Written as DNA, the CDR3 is TGTGCCAGCTCACCAGAGCGGGGGGCCGGGGAGCTGTTTTTT.

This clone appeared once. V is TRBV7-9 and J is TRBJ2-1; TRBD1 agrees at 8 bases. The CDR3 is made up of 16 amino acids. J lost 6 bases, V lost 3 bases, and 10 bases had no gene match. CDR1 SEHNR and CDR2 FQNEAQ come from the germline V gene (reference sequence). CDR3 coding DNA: TGTGCCAGCAGCTTCAAGGACAGGGTAATCGGCAATGAGCAGTTCTTC. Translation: CASSFKDRVIGNEQFF.

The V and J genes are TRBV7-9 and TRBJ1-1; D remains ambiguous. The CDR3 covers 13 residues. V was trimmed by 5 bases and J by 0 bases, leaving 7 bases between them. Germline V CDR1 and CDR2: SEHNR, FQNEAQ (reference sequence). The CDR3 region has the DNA TGTGCCAGCAGCACAACAATGAACACTGAAGCTTTCTTT. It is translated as CASSTTMNTEAFF.

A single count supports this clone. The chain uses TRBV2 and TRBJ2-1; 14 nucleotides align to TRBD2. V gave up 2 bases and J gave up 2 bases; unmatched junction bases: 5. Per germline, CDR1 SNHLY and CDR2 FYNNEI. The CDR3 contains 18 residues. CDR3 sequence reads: CASSEPGLAGAPYNEQFF. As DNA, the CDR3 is TGTGCCAGCAGTGAACCGGGACTAGCGGGAGCCCCCTACAATGAGCAGTTCTTC. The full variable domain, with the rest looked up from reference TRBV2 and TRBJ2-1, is EPEVTQTPSHQVTQMGQEVILRCVPISNHLYFYWYRQILGQKVEFLVSFYNNEISEKSEIFDDQFSVERPDGSNFTLKIRSTKLEDSAMYFCASSEPGLAGAPYNEQFFGPGTRLTVL.

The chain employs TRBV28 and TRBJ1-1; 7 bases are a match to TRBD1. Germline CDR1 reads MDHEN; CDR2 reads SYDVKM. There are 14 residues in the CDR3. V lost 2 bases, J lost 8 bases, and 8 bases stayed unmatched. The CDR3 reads CASSLGPQGMEAFF. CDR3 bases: TGTGCCAGCAGTTTAGGACCACAGGGGATGGAAGCTTTCTTT.

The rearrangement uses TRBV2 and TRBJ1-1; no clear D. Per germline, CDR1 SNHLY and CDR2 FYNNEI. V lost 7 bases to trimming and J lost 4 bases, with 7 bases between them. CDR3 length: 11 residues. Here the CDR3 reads CASKSTTEAFF. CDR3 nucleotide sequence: TGTGCCAGCAAAAGCACCACTGAAGCTTTCTTT.

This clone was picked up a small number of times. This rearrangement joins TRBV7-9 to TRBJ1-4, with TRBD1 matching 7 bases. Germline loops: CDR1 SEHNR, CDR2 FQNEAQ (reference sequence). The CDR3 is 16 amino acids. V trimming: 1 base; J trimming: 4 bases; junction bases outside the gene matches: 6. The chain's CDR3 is CASSLGQGPYNEKLFF. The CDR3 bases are TGTGCCAGCAGCTTAGGACAGGGACCCTATAATGAAAAACTGTTTTTT.

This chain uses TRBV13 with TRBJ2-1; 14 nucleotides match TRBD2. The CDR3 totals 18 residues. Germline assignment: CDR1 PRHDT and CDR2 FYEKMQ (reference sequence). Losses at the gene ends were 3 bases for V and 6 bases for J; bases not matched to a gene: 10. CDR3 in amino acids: CASSLIRLAGGRGNEQFF. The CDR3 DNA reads TGTGCCAGCAGCTTGATACGACTAGCGGGAGGGCGAGGCAATGAGCAGTTCTTC.

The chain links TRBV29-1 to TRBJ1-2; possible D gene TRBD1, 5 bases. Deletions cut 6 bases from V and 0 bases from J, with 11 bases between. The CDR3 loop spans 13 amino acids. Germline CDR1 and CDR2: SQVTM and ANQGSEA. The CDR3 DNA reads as TGCAGCGTACCGACAGACCCTAACTATGGCTACACCTTC. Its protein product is CSVPTDPNYGYTF.

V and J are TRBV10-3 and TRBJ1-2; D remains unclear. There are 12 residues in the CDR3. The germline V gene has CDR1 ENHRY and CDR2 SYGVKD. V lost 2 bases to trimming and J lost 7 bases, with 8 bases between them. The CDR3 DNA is TGTGCCATCAGTGAGGCTCGGGGTGGCTACACCTTC. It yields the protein CAISEARGGYTF.

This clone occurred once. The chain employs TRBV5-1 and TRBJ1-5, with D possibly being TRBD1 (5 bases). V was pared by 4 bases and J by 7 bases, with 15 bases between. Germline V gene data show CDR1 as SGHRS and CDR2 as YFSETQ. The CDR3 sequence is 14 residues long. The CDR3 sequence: CASSPMGGNQPQHF. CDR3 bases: TGCGCCAGCAGCCCCATGGGGGGGAACCAGCCCCAGCATTTT.

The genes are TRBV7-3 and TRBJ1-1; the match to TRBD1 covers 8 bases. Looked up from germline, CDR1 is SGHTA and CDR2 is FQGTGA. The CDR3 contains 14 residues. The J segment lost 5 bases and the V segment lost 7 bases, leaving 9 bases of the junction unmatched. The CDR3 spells CASTNQGAATEAFF. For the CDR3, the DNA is TGTGCCAGCACCAATCAGGGGGCTGCGACTGAAGCTTTCTTT.

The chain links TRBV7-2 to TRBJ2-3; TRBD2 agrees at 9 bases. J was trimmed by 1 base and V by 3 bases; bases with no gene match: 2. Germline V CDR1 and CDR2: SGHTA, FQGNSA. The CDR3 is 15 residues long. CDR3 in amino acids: CASSFSSGGTDTQYF. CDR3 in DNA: TGTGCCAGCAGCTTCTCTAGCGGGGGCACAGATACGCAGTATTTT.

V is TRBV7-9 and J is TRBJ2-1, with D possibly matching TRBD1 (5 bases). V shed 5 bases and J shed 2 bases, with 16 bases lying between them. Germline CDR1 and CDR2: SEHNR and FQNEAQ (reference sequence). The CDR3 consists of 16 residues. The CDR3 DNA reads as TGTGCCAGCAGCCAAGGGGCGGCCCAACCCTACAATGAGCAGTTCTTC. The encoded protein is CASSQGAAQPYNEQFF.

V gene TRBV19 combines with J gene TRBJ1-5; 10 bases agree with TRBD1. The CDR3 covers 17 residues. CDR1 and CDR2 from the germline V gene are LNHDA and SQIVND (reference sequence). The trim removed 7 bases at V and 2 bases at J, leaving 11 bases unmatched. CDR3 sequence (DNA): TGTGCCAGTACCGCGAATGTGGGACAGGGGCGCAATCAGCCCCAGCATTTT. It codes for CASTANVGQGRNQPQHF.

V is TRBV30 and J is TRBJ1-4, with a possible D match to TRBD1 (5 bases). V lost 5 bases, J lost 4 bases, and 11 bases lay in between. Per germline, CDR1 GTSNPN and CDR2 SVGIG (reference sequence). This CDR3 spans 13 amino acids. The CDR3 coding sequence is TGTGCCTGGGCGGGGGGGATTAATGAAAAACTGTTTTTT. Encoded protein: CAWAGGINEKLFF.

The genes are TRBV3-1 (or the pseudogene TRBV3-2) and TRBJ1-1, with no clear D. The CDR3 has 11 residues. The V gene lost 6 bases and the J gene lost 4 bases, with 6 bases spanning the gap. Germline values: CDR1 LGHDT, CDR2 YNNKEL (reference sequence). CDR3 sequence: CASRGATEAFF. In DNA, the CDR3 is TGTGCCAGCAGGGGAGCCACTGAAGCTTTCTTT.

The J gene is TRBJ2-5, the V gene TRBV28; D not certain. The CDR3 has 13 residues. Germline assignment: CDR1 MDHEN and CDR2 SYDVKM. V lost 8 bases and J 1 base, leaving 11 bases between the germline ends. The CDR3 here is CASQDPTQETQYF. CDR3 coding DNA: TGTGCCAGCCAGGATCCGACCCAAGAGACCCAGTACTTC.

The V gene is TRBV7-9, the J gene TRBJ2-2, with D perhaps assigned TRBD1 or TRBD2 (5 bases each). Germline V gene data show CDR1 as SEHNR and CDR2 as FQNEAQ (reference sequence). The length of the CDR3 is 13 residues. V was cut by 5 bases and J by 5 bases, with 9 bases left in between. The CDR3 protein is CASSRDATGELFF. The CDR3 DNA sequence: TGTGCCAGCAGCAGGGACGCGACCGGGGAGCTGTTTTTT.

The CDR3 protein is CASSYYPSGTQYF. The CDR3 nucleotides are TGTGCCAGCAGTTACTACCCCTCGGGTACGCAGTATTTT. V is TRBV6-5 and J is TRBJ2-3; D unclear. CDR1 and CDR2 from the germline V gene are MNHEY and SVGAGI. The CDR3 covers 13 residues. V lost 1 base and J 8 bases, leaving 10 bases between the germline ends.

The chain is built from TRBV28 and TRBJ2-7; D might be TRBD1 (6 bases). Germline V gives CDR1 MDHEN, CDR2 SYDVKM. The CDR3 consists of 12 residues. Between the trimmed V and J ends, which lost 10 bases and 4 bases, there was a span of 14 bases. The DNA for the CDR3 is TGTGCCATCGCAGGGGCCAATTACGAGCAGTACTTC. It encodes CAIAGANYEQYF.